This T cell receptor beta chain was identified during a study of T cells after yellow fever vaccination. Study details: Preparation of the low-cell-number fractions used SMART-Seq v4 Ultra Low Input. Study findings and constraints: Clones from primary vaccination mostly reappeared after the booster (about 97% CD4, 88% CD8).

Germline CDR1 and CDR2: MDHEN and SYDVKM. There are 11 residues in the CDR3. Between the trimmed V and J ends, which lost 5 bases and 8 bases, there was a span of 9 bases. Generation of TCR cDNA used 5'RACE template switching (which added a universal primer site and UMIs). TCRdb re-called the 5' RACE reads through MiXCR, storing one row per CDR3 protein. The sample gives fewer than 350,000 distinct CDR3 sequences, around 3.9% of which show up once; 20% to 25% is in the top ten. About this clonotype itself: No antigen is known for it.

Sequencing used PBMCs, obtained on the day of the yellow fever booster vaccination. The rearrangement links TRBV28 to TRBJ2-5; D ambiguous. This sequence originates from a young man who received the YFV17D yellow fever vaccine. For the CDR3, the DNA is TGTGCCAGCAGTCTCCAGAGAACCCAGTACTTC. It is translated as CASSLQRTQYF.